This T cell receptor (beta chain) derives from a study of T cell responses to AZD1222 COVID-19 vaccine. General study results and limits: In all cases, repertoires were sampled only after the peak T cell response.

Method: immunoSEQ multiplex PCR; TCRdb's copy keeps in-frame clones and lacks some. The table shows about 54,000 clones, with approximately 90% occurring only once. CDR1 is ENHRY, CDR2 SYGVKD, per germline. The junction had 6 bases not matched to a gene; V was cut back by 3 bases and J by 3 bases. The CDR3 sequence is 16 residues long. Notes on this clone: What it binds is not known.

This sample comprised peripheral blood, obtained on day 0 of AZD1222 vaccination. This clonotype was obtained from an adult in good health. The chain combines TRBV10-3 with TRBJ1-2, with 11 bases aligning to TRBD1. The CDR3 sequence: CAISEGPGQGDYGYTF. CDR3 DNA: TGTGCCATCAGTGAAGGCCCGGGACAGGGGGACTATGGCTACACCTTC.